Listed below are T cell receptor beta chains from one sample, sequenced in a study of regulatory T cells in long-lasting Graves disease. TCRdb recomputed calls from the multiplex PCR reads with MiXCR, one row per CDR3 protein. The sample includes 250,000 to 300,000 distinct CDR3 sequences, 20% to 25% of them seen just once. Specimen: peripheral blood mononuclear cells (PBMCs), collected when the disease was refractory, from a patient treated with antithyroid drugs. The receptors were gathered from a female donor with Graves disease. The CDR3 runs from the conserved cysteine through the conserved F or W. Fields, in order: V gene, clone size, D gene, J gene, CDR3 DNA, CDR3 protein. The D gene is left open where the match is weak. Some rows have no size entry. The others give once, few or many, or a class for an expanded clone.

V: TRBV20-1
size: -
D: -
J: TRBJ2-5
DNA: TGCAGTGCTAGTAGGGGACTTAGGGTGGAGACCCAGTACTTC
CDR3: CSASRGLRVETQYF

V: TRBV6-4
size: many
D: -
J: TRBJ2-5
DNA: TGTGCCAGCAGTGAAACCGAAGAGACCCAGTACTTC
CDR3: CASSETEETQYF

V: TRBV7-2
size: few
D: -
J: TRBJ2-3
DNA: TGTGCCAGCAGCTTAGACAGGGAGTTTGCCACAGATACGCAGTATTTT
CDR3: CASSLDREFATDTQYF

V: TRBV15
size: -
D: TRBD1
J: TRBJ2-7
DNA: TGTGCCACCAGCAGAGATCAGTATGTGACAGGGCTCCACGAGCAGTACTTC
CDR3: CATSRDQYVTGLHEQYF

V: TRBV13
size: -
D: TRBD1
J: TRBJ2-5
DNA: TGTGCCAGCAGCCACAGGGGGCCGGGGGAGACCCAGTACTTC
CDR3: CASSHRGPGETQYF

V: TRBV20-1
size: few
D: TRBD2
J: TRBJ2-1
DNA: TGCAGTGCTAGAGTTGGCGGGAGGGCCATCGGCGATGAGCAGTTCTTC
CDR3: CSARVGGRAIGDEQFF

V: TRBV28
size: -
D: -
J: TRBJ2-3
DNA: TGTGCCAGCATGGAGCGCAGGAATCCAGATACGCAGTATTTT
CDR3: CASMERRNPDTQYF

V: TRBV30
size: many
D: -
J: TRBJ1-1
DNA: TGTGCCTTCGGCCGGGGCGGAGAAGCTTTCTTT
CDR3: CAFGRGGEAFF

V: TRBV2
size: many
D: TRBD2
J: TRBJ2-1
DNA: TGTGCCAGCGGCGAGATGGAAGCGGGGGTGTACAATGAGCAGTTCTTC
CDR3: CASGEMEAGVYNEQFF

V: TRBV7-8
size: many
D: -
J: TRBJ2-5
DNA: TGTGCCAGCAGCCCAGATATGGAGTTAGAGACCCAGTACTTC
CDR3: CASSPDMELETQYF

V: TRBV20-1
size: many
D: TRBD2
J: TRBJ2-5
DNA: TGCAGTGCTAGACCGCTTAGCGGGTCTCAAGAGACCCAGTACTTC
CDR3: CSARPLSGSQETQYF

V: TRBV20-1
size: -
D: -
J: TRBJ2-5
DNA: TGCAGTGCTAGAAGACTCGACTATAAAGAGACCCAGTACTTC
CDR3: CSARRLDYKETQYF

V: TRBV25-1
size: -
D: -
J: TRBJ2-5
DNA: TGTGCCAGCAGTGAGGCGGGTTCTGGGGAGACCCAGTACTTC
CDR3: CASSEAGSGETQYF

V: TRBV5-1
size: many
D: -
J: TRBJ1-2
DNA: TGCGCCAGCAGCTTGGACGGGGGAGGTAGTGGCTACACCTTC
CDR3: CASSLDGGGSGYTF

V: TRBV2
size: few
D: -
J: TRBJ2-1
DNA: TGTGCCAGCAGGCGGGACGCAGACAATGAGCAGTTCTTC
CDR3: CASRRDADNEQFF

V: TRBV7-9
size: -
D: -
J: TRBJ2-7
DNA: TGTGCCAGCAGCTTAACCCGGACAAGGGTGGGGAACGAGCAGTACTTC
CDR3: CASSLTRTRVGNEQYF

V: TRBV30
size: -
D: TRBD1
J: TRBJ1-6
DNA: TGTGCCTGGAGTGGCCCCGGGACAGGGTCCTCACCCCTCCACTTT
CDR3: CAWSGPGTGSSPLHF

V: TRBV9
size: few
D: TRBD1
J: TRBJ1-4
DNA: TGTGCCAGCAGCGTAGAGGCGGGACAGGGAAAACTGTTTTTT
CDR3: CASSVEAGQGKLFF

V: TRBV29-1
size: many
D: -
J: TRBJ2-5
DNA: TGCAGCGTTGGTGACATCCAAGAGACCCAGTACTTC
CDR3: CSVGDIQETQYF

V: TRBV6-1
size: many
D: TRBD2
J: TRBJ2-7
DNA: TGTGCCAGCAATCTAGGACTAGCGGATTTCTACGAGCAGTACTTC
CDR3: CASNLGLADFYEQYF

V: TRBV20-1
size: many
D: -
J: TRBJ1-1
DNA: TGCAGTGCTAGCTGGGGAGGGACTGAAGCTTTCTTT
CDR3: CSASWGGTEAFF

V: TRBV27
size: -
D: -
J: TRBJ2-7
DNA: TGTGCCAGCAGGGTTCACAGGGAATCCTACGAGCAGTACTTC
CDR3: CASRVHRESYEQYF

V: TRBV7-9
size: few
D: -
J: TRBJ1-4
DNA: TGTGCCAGCAGCCTGGGGATGGCTGAAAAACTGTTTTTT
CDR3: CASSLGMAEKLFF

V: TRBV9
size: few
D: TRBD1
J: TRBJ2-7
DNA: TGTGCCAGCAGCCCAGGGACAGGGGCACCCGAGCAGTACTTC
CDR3: CASSPGTGAPEQYF

V: TRBV12-3/TRBV12-4
size: many
D: -
J: TRBJ1-6
DNA: TGTGCCAGCAGTTTTTCTTACGGGGTGGACTATAATTCACCCCTCCACTTT
CDR3: CASSFSYGVDYNSPLHF

V: TRBV7-2
size: -
D: TRBD1
J: TRBJ2-1
DNA: TGTGCCAGCAGCTCCGCCTTCGGGACAGACTACAATGAGCAGTTCTTC
CDR3: CASSSAFGTDYNEQFF

V: TRBV10-3
size: -
D: -
J: TRBJ2-7
DNA: TGTGCCATCAGTGATGACGGGAGTCACTCGTACGAGCAGTACTTC
CDR3: CAISDDGSHSYEQYF

V: TRBV28
size: -
D: TRBD2
J: TRBJ2-7
DNA: TGTGCCAGCAGTTCTATCACCTATAAACTCTCAGGAGGGAGGGCCGTCCACGAGCAGTACTTC
CDR3: CASSSITYKLSGGRAVHEQYF

V: TRBV28
size: many
D: TRBD2
J: TRBJ2-5
DNA: TGTGCCAGCAGTTATCTCTTAGCGGGAGGGGAAGAGACCCAGTACTTC
CDR3: CASSYLLAGGEETQYF

V: TRBV7-2
size: -
D: -
J: TRBJ2-1
DNA: TGTGCCAGCAGCTTAAACGGGGGTCCCTACAATGAGCAGTTCTTC
CDR3: CASSLNGGPYNEQFF

V: TRBV11-2
size: few
D: -
J: TRBJ2-5
DNA: TGTGCCAGCACCCCCCTCAGGGACCAAGAGACCCAGTACTTC
CDR3: CASTPLRDQETQYF

V: TRBV5-6
size: -
D: -
J: TRBJ2-7
DNA: TGTGCCAGCAGCATACAGGGAAATATCTACGAGCAGTACTTC
CDR3: CASSIQGNIYEQYF

V: TRBV7-3
size: -
D: -
J: TRBJ2-5
DNA: TGTGCCAGCAGCTTAACAGGATCAAGAGAGACCCAGTACTTC
CDR3: CASSLTGSRETQYF

V: TRBV6-5
size: few
D: TRBD2
J: TRBJ2-5
DNA: TGTGCCAGCTGTTCTAGCGGGGTAGAGACCCAGTACTTC
CDR3: CASCSSGVETQYF

V: TRBV30
size: -
D: -
J: TRBJ1-5
DNA: TGTGCCTGGAGTGAAGGGTTTGGGGCCCAGCATTTT
CDR3: CAWSEGFGAQHF

V: TRBV19
size: -
D: -
J: TRBJ1-2
DNA: TGTGCCAGTAGTATCGGGGCAACAGAGAGAGCTAACTATGGCTACACCTTC
CDR3: CASSIGATERANYGYTF

V: TRBV7-2
size: few
D: TRBD2
J: TRBJ2-5
DNA: TGTGCCAGCAGCTGGGGACTAGGATCTCAAGAGACCCAGTACTTC
CDR3: CASSWGLGSQETQYF

V: TRBV2
size: many
D: TRBD1
J: TRBJ1-5
DNA: TGTGCCAGCACCGGTGACAGGGATCAGCCCCAGCATTTT
CDR3: CASTGDRDQPQHF

V: TRBV4-2
size: -
D: TRBD2
J: TRBJ2-7
DNA: TGTGCCAGCAGCCAAGATTATGTGGGAGGGCCATACGAGCAGTACTTC
CDR3: CASSQDYVGGPYEQYF

V: TRBV15
size: few
D: -
J: TRBJ1-1
DNA: TGTGCCACCAGCAGAGAAACCCGTTTTGAAGCTTTCTTT
CDR3: CATSRETRFEAFF

V: TRBV19
size: many
D: -
J: TRBJ1-5
DNA: TGTGCCAGTACCGCAACAGGGCCCGGGAAAGGTGCCCAGCATTTT
CDR3: CASTATGPGKGAQHF

V: TRBV6-9
size: few
D: TRBD1
J: TRBJ2-7
DNA: TGTGCCAGCAGTTACTCAGGGGACAGGAACGAGCAGTACTTC
CDR3: CASSYSGDRNEQYF

V: TRBV7-2
size: -
D: TRBD1
J: TRBJ1-5
DNA: TGTGCCAGCAGCCCCGGACAGGGGGCCATCAATCAGCCCCAGCATTTT
CDR3: CASSPGQGAINQPQHF

V: TRBV19
size: -
D: -
J: TRBJ1-1
DNA: TGTGCCAATAGTAAGACAGAGAACACTGAAGCTTTCTTT
CDR3: CANSKTENTEAFF

V: TRBV19
size: -
D: -
J: TRBJ2-5
DNA: TGTGCCTCAACTGGGAACCCGGAGAAGGTGGTAGAGACCCAGTACTTC
CDR3: CASTGNPEKVVETQYF

V: TRBV7-2
size: few
D: -
J: TRBJ1-4
DNA: TGTGCCAGCAGCCCTACAGGGTACTCGGCTAATGAAAAACTGTTTTTT
CDR3: CASSPTGYSANEKLFF

V: TRBV5-1
size: -
D: -
J: TRBJ2-5
DNA: TGCGCCAGCAGTACTGCATACCGGGGTGAGACCCAGTACTTC
CDR3: CASSTAYRGETQYF

V: TRBV5-4
size: -
D: TRBD1
J: TRBJ2-5
DNA: TGTGCCAGCAGCTTGGACTCTAACAGGGGGACCCAGTACTTC
CDR3: CASSLDSNRGTQYF

V: TRBV27
size: many
D: TRBD2
J: TRBJ2-7
DNA: TGTGCCAGCAAACAGAAGGCGACTAGCGGGAGTTACGAGCAGTACTTC
CDR3: CASKQKATSGSYEQYF

V: TRBV11-2
size: many
D: TRBD2
J: TRBJ2-7
DNA: TGTGCCAGCAGCCCCGACCACAGCGGGGCCTACGAGCAGTACTTC
CDR3: CASSPDHSGAYEQYF

V: TRBV27
size: few
D: -
J: TRBJ1-5
DNA: TGTGCCAGCAGTTTATCTTCCGGGACCAATCAGCCCCAGCATTTT
CDR3: CASSLSSGTNQPQHF

V: TRBV5-1
size: -
D: -
J: TRBJ2-2
DNA: TGCGCCAGCAGCCCGGAGGTGGGTCAGACGGGCGGGGAGCTGTTTTTT
CDR3: CASSPEVGQTGGELFF

V: TRBV6-1
size: few
D: TRBD2
J: TRBJ2-5
DNA: TGTGCCAGCAGCCAAGCGGGAGTGGAGACCCAGTACTTC
CDR3: CASSQAGVETQYF

V: TRBV7-3
size: many
D: -
J: TRBJ2-5
DNA: TGTGCCAGCAGCTTGGGACGGACCCCACTCCAAGAGACCCAGTACTTC
CDR3: CASSLGRTPLQETQYF

V: TRBV18
size: few
D: TRBD1
J: TRBJ1-1
DNA: TGTGCCAGCTCTGACAGGGCGGGGAATCTGATCGAAGCTTTCTTT
CDR3: CASSDRAGNLIEAFF

V: TRBV5-1
size: few
D: TRBD1
J: TRBJ1-1
DNA: TGCGCCAGCAGCTTGGGACAGGGGGCAAGAAACACTGAAGCTTTCTTT
CDR3: CASSLGQGARNTEAFF

V: TRBV28
size: many
D: -
J: TRBJ1-2
DNA: TGTGCCAGCAGCCCCATTCTTTATGGCTACACCTTC
CDR3: CASSPILYGYTF